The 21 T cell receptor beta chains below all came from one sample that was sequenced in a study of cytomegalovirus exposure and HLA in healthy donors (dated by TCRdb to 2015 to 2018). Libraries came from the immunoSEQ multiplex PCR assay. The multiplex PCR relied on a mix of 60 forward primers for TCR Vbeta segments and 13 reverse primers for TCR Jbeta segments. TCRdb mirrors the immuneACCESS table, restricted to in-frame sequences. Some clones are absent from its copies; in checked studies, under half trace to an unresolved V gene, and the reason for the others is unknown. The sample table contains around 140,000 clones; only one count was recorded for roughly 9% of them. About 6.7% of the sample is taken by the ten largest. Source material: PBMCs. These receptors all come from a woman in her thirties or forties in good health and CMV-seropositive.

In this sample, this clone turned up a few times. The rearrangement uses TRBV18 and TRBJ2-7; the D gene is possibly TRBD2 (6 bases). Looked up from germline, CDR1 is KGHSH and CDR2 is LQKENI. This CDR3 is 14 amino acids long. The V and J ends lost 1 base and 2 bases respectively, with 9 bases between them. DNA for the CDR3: TGTGCCAGCTCACCACATGCTAGCGCCTACGAGCAGTACTTC. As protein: CASSPHASAYEQYF.

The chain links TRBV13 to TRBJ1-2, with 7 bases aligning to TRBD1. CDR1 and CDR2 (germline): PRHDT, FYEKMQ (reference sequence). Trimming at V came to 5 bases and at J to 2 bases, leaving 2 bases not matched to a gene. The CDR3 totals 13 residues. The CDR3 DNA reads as TGTGCCAGCAGCGCGACAGGGAACTATGGCTACACCTTC. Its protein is CASSATGNYGYTF.

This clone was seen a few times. The CDR3 DNA reads as TGTGCCAGCACCTTGGGGGGGCCCCAAGAGACCCAGTACTTC. Translation gives CASTLGGPQETQYF. V usage is TRBV7-2 and J usage is TRBJ2-5, with D possibly being TRBD2 (7 bases). Germline CDR1 SGHTA, CDR2 FQGNSA. The CDR3 runs to 14 residues. Deletions cut 7 bases from V and 1 base from J, with 13 bases between.

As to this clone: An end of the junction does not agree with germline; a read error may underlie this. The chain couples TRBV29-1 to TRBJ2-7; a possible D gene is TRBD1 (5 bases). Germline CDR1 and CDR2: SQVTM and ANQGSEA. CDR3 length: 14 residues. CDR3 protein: CSVSGSDKAYDQYF. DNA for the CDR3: TGCAGCGTTTCAGGATCGGACAAAGCCTACGATCAGTACTTC.

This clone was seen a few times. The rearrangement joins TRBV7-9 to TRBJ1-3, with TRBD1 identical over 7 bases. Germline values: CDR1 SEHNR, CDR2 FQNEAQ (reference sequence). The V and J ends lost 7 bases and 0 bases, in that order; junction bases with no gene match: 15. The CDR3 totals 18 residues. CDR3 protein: CASNPIPGTDNSGNTIYF. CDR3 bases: TGTGCCAGCAACCCTATCCCAGGGACAGATAACTCTGGAAACACCATATATTTT.

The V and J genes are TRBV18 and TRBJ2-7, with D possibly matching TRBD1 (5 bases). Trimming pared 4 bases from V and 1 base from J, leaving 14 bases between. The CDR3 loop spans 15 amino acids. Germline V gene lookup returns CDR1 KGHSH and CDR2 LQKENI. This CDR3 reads CASSLFSRDSYEQYF. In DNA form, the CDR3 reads TGTGCCAGCTCACTGTTCAGCAGGGATTCCTACGAGCAGTACTTC. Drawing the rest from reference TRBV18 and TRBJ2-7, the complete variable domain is NAGVMQNPRHLVRRRGQEARLRCSPMKGHSHVYWYRQLPEEGLKFMVYLQKENIIDESGMPKERFSAEFPKEGPSILRIQQVVRGDSAAYFCASSLFSRDSYEQYFGPGTRLTVT.

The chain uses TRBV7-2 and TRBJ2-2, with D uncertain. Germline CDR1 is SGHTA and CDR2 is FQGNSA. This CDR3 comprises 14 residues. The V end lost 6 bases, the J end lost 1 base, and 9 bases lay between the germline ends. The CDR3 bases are TGTGCCAGCAGTCCCGGCGGGAACACCGGGGAGCTGTTTTTT. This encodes CASSPGGNTGELFF.

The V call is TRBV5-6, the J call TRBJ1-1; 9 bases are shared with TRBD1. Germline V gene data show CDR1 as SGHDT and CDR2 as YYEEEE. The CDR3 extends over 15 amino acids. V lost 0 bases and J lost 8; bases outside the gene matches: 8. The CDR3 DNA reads TGTGCCAGCAGCTTGGCCCGACAGGGGGGGGTCGAAGCTTTCTTT. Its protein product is CASSLARQGGVEAFF.

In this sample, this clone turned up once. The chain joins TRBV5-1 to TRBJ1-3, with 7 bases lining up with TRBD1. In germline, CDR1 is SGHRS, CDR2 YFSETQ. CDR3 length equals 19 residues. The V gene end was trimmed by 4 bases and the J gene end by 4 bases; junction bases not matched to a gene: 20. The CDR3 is CASSLVPQGQPGAGNTIYF. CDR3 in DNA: TGCGCCAGCAGCCTGGTTCCCCAGGGACAGCCAGGAGCCGGAAACACCATATATTTT. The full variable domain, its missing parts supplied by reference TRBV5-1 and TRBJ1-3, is KAGVTQTPRYLIKTRGQQVTLSCSPISGHRSVSWYQQTPGQGLQFLFEYFSETQRNKGNFPGRFSGRQFSNSRSEMNVSTLELGDSALYLCASSLVPQGQPGAGNTIYFGEGSWLTVV.

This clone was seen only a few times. In DNA, the CDR3 is TGTGCCAGCAGTTACAAAACCACAGGGAGGGCCACTGAAGCTTTCTTT. Its translation is CASSYKTTGRATEAFF. The chain combines TRBV6-5 with TRBJ1-1; tentative D call: TRBD1 (6 bases). Per the germline V gene, CDR1 is MNHEY and CDR2 is SVGAGI. The V gene lost 2 bases and the J gene lost 4 bases, with 17 bases spanning the gap. The CDR3 contains 16 residues.

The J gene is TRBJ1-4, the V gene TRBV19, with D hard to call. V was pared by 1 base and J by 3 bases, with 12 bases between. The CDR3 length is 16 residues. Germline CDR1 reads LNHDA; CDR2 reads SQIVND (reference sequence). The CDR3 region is CASSIARRIPNEKLFF. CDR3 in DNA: TGTGCCAGTAGTATAGCCCGGAGAATTCCTAATGAAAAACTGTTTTTT.

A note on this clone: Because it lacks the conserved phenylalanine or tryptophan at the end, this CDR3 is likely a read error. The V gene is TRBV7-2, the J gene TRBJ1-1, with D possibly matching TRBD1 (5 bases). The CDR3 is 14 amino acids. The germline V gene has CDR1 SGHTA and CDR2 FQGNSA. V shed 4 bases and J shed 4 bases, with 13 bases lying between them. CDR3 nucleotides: TGTGCCAGCAGCTGGATCGGGGGGGGCACTGAAGCTTTCGTT. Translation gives CASSWIGGGTEAFV.

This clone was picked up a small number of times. The CDR3, as DNA: TGCGCCAGCAGCCAAGGAGCCGCCAGGGAAGGTGGCTACACCTTC. Translating gives CASSQGAAREGGYTF. This chain links TRBV4-3 with TRBJ1-2; D possibly corresponds to TRBD1 (5 bases). V was trimmed by 1 base and J by 7 bases, leaving 16 bases between them. This CDR3 has 15 amino acids. CDR1 is LGHNA and CDR2 is YSLEER in the germline V gene.

The CDR3 DNA reads as TGTGCCAGCAGCCGAGGACAGGGTGTAAGCACAGATACGCAGTATTTT. Its protein is CASSRGQGVSTDTQYF. The rearrangement uses TRBV21-1 and TRBJ2-3; the D call TRBD1 from the table was never checked on the DNA. TRBV21-1 is annotated as a pseudogene. This CDR3 comprises 16 residues.

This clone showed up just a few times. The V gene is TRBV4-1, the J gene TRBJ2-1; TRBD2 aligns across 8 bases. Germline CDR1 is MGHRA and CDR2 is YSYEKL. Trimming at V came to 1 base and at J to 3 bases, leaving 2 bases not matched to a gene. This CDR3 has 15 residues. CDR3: CASSQAAGVYNEQFF. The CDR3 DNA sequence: TGCGCCAGCAGCCAAGCAGCGGGGGTCTACAATGAGCAGTTCTTC.

This chain's CDR3 is CSSRTGTDTQYF. The CDR3, as DNA: TGCAGCTCTCGGACAGGGACAGATACGCAGTATTTT. V usage is TRBV29-1 and J usage is TRBJ2-3, with 8 bases fitting TRBD1. Germline CDR1 and CDR2: SQVTM and ANQGSEA. Germline trimming cut 8 bases from V and 3 bases from J; bases unmatched to any gene: 4. The CDR3 runs to 12 residues.

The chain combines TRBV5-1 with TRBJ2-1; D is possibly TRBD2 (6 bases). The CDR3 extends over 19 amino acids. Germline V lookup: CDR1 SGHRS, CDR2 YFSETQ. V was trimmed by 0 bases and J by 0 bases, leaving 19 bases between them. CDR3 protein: CASSLAGGSARSSYNEQFF. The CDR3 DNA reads TGCGCCAGCAGCTTGGCCGGGGGTAGCGCGCGAAGCTCCTACAATGAGCAGTTCTTC. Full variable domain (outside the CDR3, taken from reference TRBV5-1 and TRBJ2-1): KAGVTQTPRYLIKTRGQQVTLSCSPISGHRSVSWYQQTPGQGLQFLFEYFSETQRNKGNFPGRFSGRQFSNSRSEMNVSTLELGDSALYLCASSLAGGSARSSYNEQFFGPGTRLTVL.

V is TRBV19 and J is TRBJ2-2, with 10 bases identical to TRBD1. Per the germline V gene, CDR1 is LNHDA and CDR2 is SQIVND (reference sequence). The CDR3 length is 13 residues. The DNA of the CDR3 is TGTGGCAGCCGGGACAGGGGAACCGGGGAGCTGTTTTTT. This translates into CGSRDRGTGELFF.

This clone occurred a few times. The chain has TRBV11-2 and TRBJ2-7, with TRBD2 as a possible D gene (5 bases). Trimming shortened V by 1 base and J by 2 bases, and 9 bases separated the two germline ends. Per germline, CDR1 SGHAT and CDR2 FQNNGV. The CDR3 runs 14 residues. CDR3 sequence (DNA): TGTGCCAGCAGCTTAGCCGCCGGGGCCTACGAGCAGTACTTC. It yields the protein CASSLAAGAYEQYF.

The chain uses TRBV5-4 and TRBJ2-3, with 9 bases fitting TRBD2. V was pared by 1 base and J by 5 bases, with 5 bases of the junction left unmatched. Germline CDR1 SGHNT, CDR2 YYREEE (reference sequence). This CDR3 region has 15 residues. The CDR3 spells CASSLTAGGGDTQYF. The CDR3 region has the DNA TGTGCCAGCAGCTTGACAGCGGGGGGAGGAGATACGCAGTATTTT. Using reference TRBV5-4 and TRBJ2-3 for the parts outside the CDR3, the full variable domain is ETGVTQSPTHLIKTRGQQVTLRCSSQSGHNTVSWYQQALGQGPQFIFQYYREEENGRGNFPPRFSGLQFPNYSSELNVNALELDDSALYLCASSLTAGGGDTQYFGPGTRLTVL.

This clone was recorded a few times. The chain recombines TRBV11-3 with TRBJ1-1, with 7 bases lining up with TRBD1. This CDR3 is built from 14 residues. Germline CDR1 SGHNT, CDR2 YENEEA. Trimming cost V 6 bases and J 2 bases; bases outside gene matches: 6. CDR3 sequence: CASSSGTVNTEAFF. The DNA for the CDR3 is TGTGCCAGCAGTTCCGGGACAGTAAACACTGAAGCTTTCTTT.